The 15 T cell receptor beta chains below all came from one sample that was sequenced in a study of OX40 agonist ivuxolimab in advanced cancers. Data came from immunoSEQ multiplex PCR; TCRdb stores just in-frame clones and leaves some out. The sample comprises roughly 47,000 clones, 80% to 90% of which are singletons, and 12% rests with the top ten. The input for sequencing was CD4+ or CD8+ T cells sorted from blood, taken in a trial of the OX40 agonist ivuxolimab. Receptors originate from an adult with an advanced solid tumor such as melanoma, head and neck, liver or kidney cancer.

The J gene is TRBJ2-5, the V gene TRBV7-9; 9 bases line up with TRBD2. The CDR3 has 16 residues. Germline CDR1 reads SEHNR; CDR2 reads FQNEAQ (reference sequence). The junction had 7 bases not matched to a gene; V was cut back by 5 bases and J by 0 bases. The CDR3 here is CASSGERGANQETQYF. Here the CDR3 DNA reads TGTGCCAGCAGCGGGGAGCGGGGGGCCAACCAAGAGACCCAGTACTTC.

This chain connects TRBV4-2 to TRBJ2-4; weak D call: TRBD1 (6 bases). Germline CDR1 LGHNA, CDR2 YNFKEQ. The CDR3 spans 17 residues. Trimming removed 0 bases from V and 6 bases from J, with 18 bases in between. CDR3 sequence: CASSQDRQAPGVNIQYF. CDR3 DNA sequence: TGTGCCAGCAGCCAAGACAGGCAGGCCCCAGGGGTAAACATTCAGTACTTC.

The CDR3 reads CAWRTWDLSTEAFF. CDR3 in DNA: TGTGCCTGGAGGACCTGGGACCTCTCCACTGAAGCTTTCTTT. The genes are TRBV30 and TRBJ1-1; D is possibly TRBD1 (5 bases). Trimming stripped 3 bases from V and 4 bases from J, with 15 bases between. Germline V lookup: CDR1 GTSNPN, CDR2 SVGIG (reference sequence). The CDR3 has 14 residues.

CDR3 region: CAWSQGTSGTDTQYF. CDR3 DNA sequence: TGTGCCTGGAGTCAGGGGACTAGCGGCACAGATACGCAGTATTTT. The V gene is TRBV30, the J gene TRBJ2-3, with 10 bases identical to TRBD2. CDR3 size: 15 residues. Unmatched junction bases numbered 3, after V lost 2 bases and J lost 1 base. Germline loops: CDR1 GTSNPN, CDR2 SVGIG (reference sequence).

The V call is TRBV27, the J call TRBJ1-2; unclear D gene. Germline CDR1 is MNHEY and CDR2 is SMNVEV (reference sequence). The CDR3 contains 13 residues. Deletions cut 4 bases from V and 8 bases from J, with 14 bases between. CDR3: CASSYRRQGGYTF. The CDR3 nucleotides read TGTGCCAGCAGTTACCGTCGGCAAGGCGGCTACACCTTC.

As DNA, the CDR3 is TGTGCCAGCAGTTACGGGGTCTCTGGAAACACCATATATTTT. Its protein is CASSYGVSGNTIYF. The chain recombines TRBV25-1 with TRBJ1-3; no reliable D call. This CDR3 is 14 amino acids long. V was trimmed by 5 bases and J by 0 bases, leaving 8 bases between them. Germline lookup yields CDR1 MGHDK and CDR2 SYGVNS.

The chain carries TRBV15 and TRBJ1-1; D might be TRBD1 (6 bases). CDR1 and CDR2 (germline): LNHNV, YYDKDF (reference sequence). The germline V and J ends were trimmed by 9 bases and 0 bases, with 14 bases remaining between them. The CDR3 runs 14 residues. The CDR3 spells CATETGQLNTEAFF. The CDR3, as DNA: TGTGCCACAGAAACCGGACAGCTGAACACTGAAGCTTTCTTT. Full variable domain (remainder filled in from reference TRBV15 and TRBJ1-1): DAMVIQNPRYQVTQFGKPVTLSCSQTLNHNVMYWYQQKSSQAPKLLFHYYDKDFNNEADTPDNFQSRRPNTSFCFLDIRSPGLGDTAMYLCATETGQLNTEAFFGQGTRLTVV.

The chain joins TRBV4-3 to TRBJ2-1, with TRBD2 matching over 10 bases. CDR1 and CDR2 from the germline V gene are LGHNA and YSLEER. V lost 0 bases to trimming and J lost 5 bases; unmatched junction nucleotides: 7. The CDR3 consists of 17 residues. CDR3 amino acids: CASSQDISSGGNNEQFF. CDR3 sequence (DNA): TGCGCCAGCAGCCAAGATATTTCTAGCGGGGGCAACAATGAGCAGTTCTTC.

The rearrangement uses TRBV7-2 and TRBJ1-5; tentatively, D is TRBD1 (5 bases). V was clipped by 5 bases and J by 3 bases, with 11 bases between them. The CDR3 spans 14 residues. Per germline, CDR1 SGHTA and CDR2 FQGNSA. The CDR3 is CASSLRALNQPQHF. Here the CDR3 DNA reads TGTGCCAGCAGCCTCAGGGCTCTCAATCAGCCCCAGCATTTT.

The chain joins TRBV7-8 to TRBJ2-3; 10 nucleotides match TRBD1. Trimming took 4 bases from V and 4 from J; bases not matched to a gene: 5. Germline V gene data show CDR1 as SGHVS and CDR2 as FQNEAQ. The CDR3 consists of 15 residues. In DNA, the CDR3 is TGTGCCAGCAGCTACGAGGGGACAGGGGCAGATACGCAGTATTTT. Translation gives CASSYEGTGADTQYF.

The CDR3 DNA reads TGTGCCAGCAGCCAAGTAGCGGGAGGCCCTCTCAATGAGCAGTTCTTC. The encoded protein is CASSQVAGGPLNEQFF. V is TRBV14 and J is TRBJ2-1; 10 bases are a match to TRBD2. The germline V gene has CDR1 SGHDN and CDR2 FVKESK. The CDR3 is 16 residues long. Trimming cost V 1 base and J 6 bases; bases outside gene matches: 6. The complete variable domain, with remaining parts taken from reference TRBV14 and TRBJ2-1, reads EAGVTQFPSHSVIEKGQTVTLRCDPISGHDNLYWYRRVMGKEIKFLLHFVKESKQDESGMPNNRFLAERTGGTYSTLKVQPAELEDSGVYFCASSQVAGGPLNEQFFGPGTRLTVL.

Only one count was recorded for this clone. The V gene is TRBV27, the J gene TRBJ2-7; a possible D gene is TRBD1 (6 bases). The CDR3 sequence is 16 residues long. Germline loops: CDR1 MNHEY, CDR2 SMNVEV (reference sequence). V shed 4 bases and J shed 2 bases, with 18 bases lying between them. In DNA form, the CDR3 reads TGTGCCAGCAGTTCCTACCGAGGGGGACCGACCTACGAGCAGTACTTC. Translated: CASSSYRGGPTYEQYF.

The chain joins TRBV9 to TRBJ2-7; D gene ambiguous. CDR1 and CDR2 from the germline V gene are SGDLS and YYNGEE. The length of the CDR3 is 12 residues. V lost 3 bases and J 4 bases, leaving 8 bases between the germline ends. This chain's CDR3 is CASSGSGYEQYF. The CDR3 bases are TGTGCCAGCAGCGGAAGTGGTTACGAGCAGTACTTC.

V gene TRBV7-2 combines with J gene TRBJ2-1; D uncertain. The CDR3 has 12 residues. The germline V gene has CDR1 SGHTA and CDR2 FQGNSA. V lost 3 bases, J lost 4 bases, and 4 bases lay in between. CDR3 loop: CASSLGYNEQFF. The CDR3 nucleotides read TGTGCCAGCAGCTTGGGGTACAATGAGCAGTTCTTC.

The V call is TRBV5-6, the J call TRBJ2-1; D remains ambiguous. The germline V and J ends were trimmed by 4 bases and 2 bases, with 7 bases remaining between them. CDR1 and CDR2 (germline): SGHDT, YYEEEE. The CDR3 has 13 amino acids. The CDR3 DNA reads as TGTGCCAGCAGCACGGCACCCTACAATGAGCAGTTCTTC. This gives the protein CASSTAPYNEQFF. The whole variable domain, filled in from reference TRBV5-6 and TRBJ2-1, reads DAGVTQSPTHLIKTRGQQVTLRCSPKSGHDTVSWYQQALGQGPQFIFQYYEEEERQRGNFPDRFSGHQFPNYSSELNVNALLLGDSALYLCASSTAPYNEQFFGPGTRLTVL.